This T cell receptor beta chain was identified in a study of human T cells and chemical hapten exposure. Whole-study results and caveats: Once DPC sensitization occurred, TCRs above 1 in 1000 frequency showed no change. Because all patients had alopecia, their immune responses might differ from healthy ones.

Time point specified: pre-sensitization, week 0. Indicated treatment: therapeutic diphenylcyclopropenone sensitization with weekly scalp DPC. The library put unique molecular identifiers onto individual cDNA molecules. TCRdb called the RACE reads again in MiXCR, with one record for every CDR3 protein. Of 80,000 to 100,000 distinct CDR3 sequences detected, 8% to 10% appear once; the ten largest clones hold 3% to 4.5%. In the case of this clonotype: Antigen specificity is unknown.

The J segment lost 2 bases and the V segment lost 5 bases, leaving 17 bases of the junction unmatched. The CDR3 loop spans 19 amino acids. Germline V lookup: CDR1 SGHTA, CDR2 FQGNSA. This chain links TRBV7-2 with TRBJ2-3; 9 nucleotides agree with TRBD2. The receptor's source is a woman aged 40 to 50 with alopecia areata. Some clones in this sample may be carry-over from other donors' samples. Source: whole blood, taken in connection with sensitization to the hapten diphenylcyclopropenone (DPC). The DNA of the CDR3 is TGTGCCAGCAGCCTCCAATTTCGTAGCGGGGGCCAAACCACAGATACGCAGTATTTT. This codes for CASSLQFRSGGQTTDTQYF. Full variable domain (rest looked up from reference TRBV7-2 and TRBJ2-3): GAGVSQSPSNKVTEKGKDVELRCDPISGHTALYWYRQSLGQGLEFLIYFQGNSAPDKSGLPSDRFSAERTGGSVSTLTIQRTQQEDSAVYLCASSLQFRSGGQTTDTQYFGPGTRLTVL.